Reported below is one T cell receptor beta chain. Its antigen is not identified. This record belongs to a study of shared clonotypes between healthy human individuals. Study-wide context: There were three CD4 naive, three CD4 memory, two CD8 naive and one CD8 memory plates per donor.

Whole-study findings and limits: Naive subsets generally exceeded memory subsets in estimated richness.

CD4+ cell separation produced CD45RA+ naive and CD45RA-negative memory subsets. Germline CDR1 reads MDHEN; CDR2 reads SYDVKM. The germline V and J ends were trimmed by 1 base and 6 bases, with 9 bases remaining between them. This CDR3 has 13 amino acids. This table comes from immunoSEQ multiplex PCR, and its TCRdb copy is limited to in-frame clones, with some not included. The data hold approximately 1,500,000 clones, with about 96% observed a single time. The sample comprised naive CD4+ T cells sorted from blood. The subset here: CD45RA+ positively selected. The receptor was derived from a man younger than 40 in good health. This sequence joins TRBV28 and TRBJ1-2; no clear D gene. CDR3 residues: CASSLSTLDGYTF. In DNA form, the CDR3 reads TGTGCCAGCAGTTTATCGACATTAGATGGCTACACCTTC.